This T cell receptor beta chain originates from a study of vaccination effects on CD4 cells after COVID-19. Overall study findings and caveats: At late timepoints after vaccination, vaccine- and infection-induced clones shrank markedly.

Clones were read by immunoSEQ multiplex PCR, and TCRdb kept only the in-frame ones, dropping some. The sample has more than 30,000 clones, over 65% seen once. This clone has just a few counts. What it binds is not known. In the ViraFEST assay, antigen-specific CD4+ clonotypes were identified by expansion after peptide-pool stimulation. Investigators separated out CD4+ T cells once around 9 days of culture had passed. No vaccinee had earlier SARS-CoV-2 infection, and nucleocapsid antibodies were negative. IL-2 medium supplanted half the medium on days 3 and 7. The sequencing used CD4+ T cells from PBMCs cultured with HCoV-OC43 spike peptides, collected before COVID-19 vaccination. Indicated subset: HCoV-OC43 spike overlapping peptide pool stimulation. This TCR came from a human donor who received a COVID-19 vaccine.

In DNA form, the CDR3 reads TGTGCCAGTAGCGCCCAGGGAGCTGCCCTCGTCCCTTCACCCCTCCACTTT. Amino acids: CASSAQGAALVPSPLHF. The V gene is TRBV19, the J gene TRBJ1-6, with D perhaps matching TRBD1 (5 bases). The germline CDR1 and CDR2 sequences are LNHDA and SQIVND (reference sequence). The V gene lost 6 bases and the J gene lost 9 bases, with 24 bases spanning the gap. The CDR3 is made up of 17 amino acids.